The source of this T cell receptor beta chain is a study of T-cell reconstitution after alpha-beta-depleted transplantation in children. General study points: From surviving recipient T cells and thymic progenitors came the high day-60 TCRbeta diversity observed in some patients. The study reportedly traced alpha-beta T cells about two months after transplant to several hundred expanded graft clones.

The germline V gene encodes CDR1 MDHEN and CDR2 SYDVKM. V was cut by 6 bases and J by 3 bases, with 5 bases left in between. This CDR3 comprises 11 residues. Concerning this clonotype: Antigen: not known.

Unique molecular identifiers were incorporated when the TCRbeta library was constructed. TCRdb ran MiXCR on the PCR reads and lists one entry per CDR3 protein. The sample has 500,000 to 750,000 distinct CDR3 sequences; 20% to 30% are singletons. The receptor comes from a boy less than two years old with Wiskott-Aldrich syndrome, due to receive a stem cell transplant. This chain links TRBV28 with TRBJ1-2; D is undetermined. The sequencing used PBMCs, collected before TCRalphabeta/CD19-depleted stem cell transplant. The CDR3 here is CASRSDYGYTF. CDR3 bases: TGTGCCAGCAGGTCGGACTATGGCTACACCTTC.